These T cell receptor beta chains were read from a single sample in a study of control samples from healthy donors and cancer patients. Clones were read by immunoSEQ multiplex PCR, and TCRdb kept only the in-frame ones, dropping some. In the table there are tens of thousands of clones, 88% of which are singletons. The sample was blood. These receptors were collected from a woman in her seventies in good health. Both conserved end residues are part of each CDR3. Fields, in order: V gene, J gene, clone size, CDR3 length, D gene, CDR3 DNA, CDR3 protein. The D gene is left open where the match is weak. Only some rows state a clone size, as once, few, many or a class for expanded clones.

v_gene: TRBV11-2; j_gene: TRBJ1-1; abundance: once; len: 12; d_gene: NA; CDR3nt: TGTGCCAGCAGCTTAGGGTCCCTGGGAGCTTTCTTT; CDR3aa: CASSLGSLGAFF
v_gene: TRBV5-1; j_gene: TRBJ2-2; abundance: NA; len: 17; d_gene: TRBD1; CDR3nt: TGCGCCAGCAGCTCCTCAACTGGGACAGGGAACGCCGGGGAGCTGTTTTTT; CDR3aa: CASSSSTGTGNAGELFF
v_gene: TRBV12-3/TRBV12-4; j_gene: TRBJ2-5; abundance: few; len: 13; d_gene: NA; CDR3nt: TGTGCCAGCAGTCAGAACAGGTGGGAGACCCAGTACTTC; CDR3aa: CASSQNRWETQYF
v_gene: TRBV18; j_gene: TRBJ1-5; abundance: NA; len: 13; d_gene: NA; CDR3nt: TGTGCCAGCTCACCAAAGGGTAATCAGCCCCAGCATTTT; CDR3aa: CASSPKGNQPQHF
v_gene: TRBV27; j_gene: TRBJ1-6; abundance: NA; len: 16; d_gene: NA; CDR3nt: TGTGCCAGCAAACGCGAGGGGAGGGCCTATAATTCACCCCTCCACTTT; CDR3aa: CASKREGRAYNSPLHF
v_gene: TRBV13; j_gene: TRBJ1-1; abundance: once; len: 14; d_gene: NA; CDR3nt: TGTGCCAGCAGCTGGGGACATAGGAACACTGAAGCTTTCTTT; CDR3aa: CASSWGHRNTEAFF
v_gene: TRBV6-5; j_gene: TRBJ1-5; abundance: NA; len: 15; d_gene: TRBD1; CDR3nt: TGTGCCAGCAGCTCGGGACAGGGGGCTAGACAGCCCCAGCATTTT; CDR3aa: CASSSGQGARQPQHF
v_gene: TRBV7-6; j_gene: TRBJ2-2; abundance: NA; len: 16; d_gene: NA; CDR3nt: TGTGCCAGCAGCCCTCAACCGTTAAGGGCCACCGGGGAGCTGTTTTTT; CDR3aa: CASSPQPLRATGELFF
v_gene: TRBV2; j_gene: TRBJ1-3; abundance: NA; len: 16; d_gene: TRBD1; CDR3nt: TGTGCCAGCAGTGAGGGGACAGGAAATTCTGGAAACACCATATATTTT; CDR3aa: CASSEGTGNSGNTIYF
v_gene: TRBV6-1; j_gene: TRBJ1-1; abundance: NA; len: 15; d_gene: NA; CDR3nt: TGTGCCAGCAGTGAAGCGCTTCGGGGGTTCACTGAAGCTTTCTTT; CDR3aa: CASSEALRGFTEAFF
v_gene: TRBV6-5; j_gene: TRBJ1-1; abundance: NA; len: 13; d_gene: TRBD1; CDR3nt: TGTGCCAGCGGTAACAGGGGGGGCACTGAAGCTTTCTTT; CDR3aa: CASGNRGGTEAFF
v_gene: TRBV29-1; j_gene: TRBJ1-1; abundance: NA; len: 13; d_gene: TRBD1; CDR3nt: TGCAGCGTTGTCGGACAGGGTTCGACTGAAGCTTTCTTT; CDR3aa: CSVVGQGSTEAFF
v_gene: TRBV29-1; j_gene: TRBJ2-1; abundance: NA; len: 15; d_gene: NA; CDR3nt: TGCAGCGTTATTTGGGCGGGAAGCTTCAACAATGAGCAGTTCTTC; CDR3aa: CSVIWAGSFNNEQFF
v_gene: TRBV4-3; j_gene: TRBJ1-2; abundance: NA; len: 15; d_gene: NA; CDR3nt: TGCGCCAGCAGCCAAGGGTTGGCAGGGAACTATGGCTACACCTTC; CDR3aa: CASSQGLAGNYGYTF
v_gene: TRBV7-6; j_gene: TRBJ1-1; abundance: NA; len: 14; d_gene: TRBD1; CDR3nt: TGTGCCAGCAGCTCGGGACAGTTGGGCACTGAAGCTTTCTTT; CDR3aa: CASSSGQLGTEAFF
v_gene: TRBV3-1/TRBV3-2; j_gene: TRBJ2-7; abundance: NA; len: 15; d_gene: TRBD1; CDR3nt: TGTGCCAGCAGCCAAGCCGGGACAGGGTCCCGCGAGCAGTACTTC; CDR3aa: CASSQAGTGSREQYF
v_gene: TRBV6-6; j_gene: TRBJ2-7; abundance: NA; len: 14; d_gene: NA; CDR3nt: TGTGCCAGCAGACAGGGTGGAGAAGGCTACGAGCAGTACTTC; CDR3aa: CASRQGGEGYEQYF
v_gene: TRBV10-3; j_gene: TRBJ1-5; abundance: NA; len: 14; d_gene: TRBD1; CDR3nt: TGTGCCATCAGTGGGGGGACAGGGGCTCAGCCCCAGCATTTT; CDR3aa: CAISGGTGAQPQHF
v_gene: TRBV27; j_gene: TRBJ2-1; abundance: once; len: 15; d_gene: NA; CDR3nt: TGTGCCAGCAGTTTTCTAGCGAGCTCCTACAATGAGCAGTTCTTC; CDR3aa: CASSFLASSYNEQFF
v_gene: TRBV12-2; j_gene: TRBJ1-3; abundance: NA; len: 18; d_gene: NA; CDR3nt: TGTGCAAGTCGCCTGAAAACCGGGACAGGGAGTTCTGGAAACACCATATATTTT; CDR3aa: CASRLKTGTGSSGNTIYF
v_gene: TRBV6-5; j_gene: TRBJ1-3; abundance: NA; len: 15; d_gene: TRBD1; CDR3nt: TGTGCCAGCACCACAGGCCCAGGGGGCGTAAACACCATATATTTT; CDR3aa: CASTTGPGGVNTIYF
v_gene: TRBV2; j_gene: TRBJ1-1; abundance: NA; len: 14; d_gene: NA; CDR3nt: TGTGCCAGCAGTCCCAACGTCCTAAACACTGAAGCTTTCTTT; CDR3aa: CASSPNVLNTEAFF
v_gene: TRBV5-8; j_gene: TRBJ1-5; abundance: NA; len: 18; d_gene: NA; CDR3nt: TGTGCCAGCAACCGACCCTTTAAGTGGGCTGATAGCAATCAGCCCCAGCATTTT; CDR3aa: CASNRPFKWADSNQPQHF
v_gene: TRBV6-5; j_gene: TRBJ2-1; abundance: NA; len: 13; d_gene: TRBD2; CDR3nt: TGTGCCAGCAGTTACGGGCAGGGAGGGGAGCAGTTCTTC; CDR3aa: CASSYGQGGEQFF
v_gene: TRBV13; j_gene: TRBJ2-3; abundance: NA; len: 17; d_gene: TRBD2; CDR3nt: TGTGCCAGCAGCTTAGTAGGACTAGCGGGGATCACAGATACGCAGTATTTT; CDR3aa: CASSLVGLAGITDTQYF
v_gene: TRBV5-4; j_gene: TRBJ1-1; abundance: NA; len: 14; d_gene: NA; CDR3nt: TGTGCCAGCAGCTTGGACAGCTTGGGAACTGAAGCTTTCTTT; CDR3aa: CASSLDSLGTEAFF
v_gene: TRBV2; j_gene: TRBJ1-1; abundance: NA; len: 13; d_gene: NA; CDR3nt: TGTGCCAGCAACCGGGGGGGGAACACTGAAGCTTTCTTT; CDR3aa: CASNRGGNTEAFF
v_gene: TRBV5-1; j_gene: TRBJ2-7; abundance: NA; len: 14; d_gene: TRBD1; CDR3nt: TGCGCCAGCAGCCCCAGGACAGGGTCGGGAGAGCAGTACTTC; CDR3aa: CASSPRTGSGEQYF
v_gene: TRBV2; j_gene: TRBJ2-7; abundance: NA; len: 14; d_gene: NA; CDR3nt: TGTGCCAGCAGTGAGAACGTAGTTCCCTACGAGCAGTACTTC; CDR3aa: CASSENVVPYEQYF
v_gene: TRBV19; j_gene: TRBJ1-6; abundance: NA; len: 17; d_gene: NA; CDR3nt: TGTGCCAGTAGTACCTCCGTAGGGAGCTCCTATAATTCACCCCTCCACTTT; CDR3aa: CASSTSVGSSYNSPLHF
v_gene: TRBV11-2; j_gene: TRBJ1-4; abundance: once; len: 14; d_gene: NA; CDR3nt: TGTGCCAGCAGCTCCCGGGGTGCTAATGAAAAACTGTTTTTT; CDR3aa: CASSSRGANEKLFF
v_gene: TRBV5-1; j_gene: TRBJ1-4; abundance: NA; len: 14; d_gene: NA; CDR3nt: TGCGCCAGCAGCTTGGGACCAGGGAATGAAAAACTGTTTTTT; CDR3aa: CASSLGPGNEKLFF
v_gene: TRBV30; j_gene: TRBJ1-5; abundance: NA; len: 15; d_gene: NA; CDR3nt: TGTGCCTGGAGTGTAGGGGGGGCGGGCGATCAGCCCCAGCATTTT; CDR3aa: CAWSVGGAGDQPQHF
v_gene: TRBV5-6; j_gene: TRBJ2-7; abundance: few; len: 16; d_gene: TRBD1; CDR3nt: TGTGCCAGCAGCTTAGAACCGGGACAGGGGTCCTACGAGCAGTACTTC; CDR3aa: CASSLEPGQGSYEQYF
v_gene: TRBV6-5; j_gene: TRBJ1-6; abundance: NA; len: 14; d_gene: NA; CDR3nt: TGTGCCAGCAGGGGGCTTGGGGACAATTCACCCCTCCACTTT; CDR3aa: CASRGLGDNSPLHF
v_gene: TRBV5-1; j_gene: TRBJ2-1; abundance: NA; len: 11; d_gene: NA; CDR3nt: TGCGCCAGCAGCTTGGAGGCTGAGCAGTTCTTC; CDR3aa: CASSLEAEQFF
v_gene: TRBV13; j_gene: TRBJ1-1; abundance: NA; len: 17; d_gene: NA; CDR3nt: TGTGCCAGCAGCTTAGCCCAGGAACCAGGCGCGGACACTGAAGCTTTCTTT; CDR3aa: CASSLAQEPGADTEAFF
v_gene: TRBV11-2; j_gene: TRBJ1-1; abundance: NA; len: 14; d_gene: NA; CDR3nt: TGTGCCAGCAGCCAACAGCGGGGCGGAACTGAAGCTTTCTTT; CDR3aa: CASSQQRGGTEAFF
v_gene: TRBV6-5; j_gene: TRBJ1-2; abundance: NA; len: 15; d_gene: NA; CDR3nt: TGTGCCAGCACTCCAAAAGGGGCAGGGAGGGATGGCTACACCTTC; CDR3aa: CASTPKGAGRDGYTF
v_gene: TRBV6-2/TRBV6-3; j_gene: TRBJ2-2; abundance: NA; len: 13; d_gene: NA; CDR3nt: TGTGCCAGCAGTTCTTCTAGAACCGGGGAGCTGTTTTTT; CDR3aa: CASSSSRTGELFF